This T cell receptor beta chain was recovered during a study of cytomegalovirus exposure and HLA in healthy donors. General observations from the study: Productive status was seen about 87% or about 30% of the time for most TCR beta V segments in an earlier analysis.

Concerning this clone: Its specificity is not known.

The PCR ran on 60 Vbeta and 13 Jbeta primers. The assay was immunoSEQ multiplex PCR, and TCRdb's table has in-frame clones only and misses some. The table records around 160,000 clones, over 60% of them present only once. V lost 4 bases and J 3 bases, leaving 16 bases between the germline ends. Germline V gene sequence: CDR1 LNHDA, CDR2 SQIVND (reference sequence). This CDR3 contains 16 residues. This TCR was recovered from a middle-aged man in good health and CMV-seropositive. Source material: PBMCs. The chain combines TRBV19 with TRBJ1-5; D possibly corresponds to TRBD1 (5 bases). The chain's CDR3 is CASSRGGEWANQPQHF. Written as DNA, the CDR3 is TGTGCCAGTAGTAGGGGAGGGGAATGGGCCAATCAGCCCCAGCATTTT.